This TCR beta chain is from a study of blood T cells in healthy people across ages. Overall study context: Through template switching, about one barcoded beta molecule was captured per two T cells, as measured in model experiments.

There are a few counts of this clonotype. Its antigen is as yet unknown. Healthy Russian Caucasian donors spanned ages about 6 to 90 years. Isolation recovered at least 7 million PBMCs from every sample. Findings and limits, study-wide: Naive T cell percentage strongly correlated with TCR beta diversity.

Combining a sample-barcoded 5' primer with a J-beta primer mix, a second PCR ran for about 6 to 12 cycles. TCRdb reanalysed the 5' RACE reads using MiXCR and keeps one entry per CDR3 protein. The sample holds 1.6 million or so distinct CDR3 sequences, about 35% seen once. This receptor was obtained from a woman aged 30 to 39 in good health. Sequencing was performed on blood.

The CDR3 bases are TGTGCCAGCAGTTACAGTTTAGGCCCTTACGTTACGGAAAAACTGTTTTTT. Translated, it gives CASSYSLGPYVTEKLFF. This rearrangement joins TRBV6-6 to TRBJ1-4; D not resolved. The germline V gene has CDR1 MNHNY and CDR2 SVGAGI (reference sequence). V lost 2 bases, J lost 8 bases, and 21 bases lay in between. This CDR3 has 17 residues.